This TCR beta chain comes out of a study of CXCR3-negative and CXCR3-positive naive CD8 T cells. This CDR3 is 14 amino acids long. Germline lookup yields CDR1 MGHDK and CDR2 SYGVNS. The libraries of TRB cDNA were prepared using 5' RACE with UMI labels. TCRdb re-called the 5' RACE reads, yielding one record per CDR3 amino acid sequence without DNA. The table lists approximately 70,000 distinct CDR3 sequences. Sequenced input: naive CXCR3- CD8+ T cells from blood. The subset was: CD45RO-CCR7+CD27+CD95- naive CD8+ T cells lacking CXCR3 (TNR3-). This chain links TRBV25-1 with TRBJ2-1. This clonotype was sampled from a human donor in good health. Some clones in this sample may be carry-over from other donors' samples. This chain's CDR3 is CASSDGLSYNEQFF.